This TCR beta chain was captured in a study of T cells in Graves' hyperthyroidism and ophthalmopathy. Study as a whole: Peripheral blood was taken when the disease was first diagnosed, before any treatment began. Study outcomes and limitations: Researchers report that a 13 V-J model separated ophthalmopathy from stable hyperthyroidism. Blood also carried most thyroid clonotypes expanded above 0.001.

Template material for amplifying TCR beta CDR3 regions consisted of RNA transcripts. An initial round of RT-PCR targeting the TCR CDR3 relied on the HTBI primer set. TCRdb re-analysed the multiplex PCR reads in MiXCR, keeping a single row per CDR3 protein. The top ten hold 26% of the sample, which has roughly 100,000 distinct CDR3 sequences, roughly 47% seen once. Of note for this clonotype: The antigen is undetermined.

V lost 6 bases and J 2 bases, leaving 13 bases between the germline ends. Germline lookup yields CDR1 SNHLY and CDR2 FYNNEI. The CDR3 is 14 residues long. The source of this sequence is a man in his forties or fifties with Graves' hyperthyroidism. The V and J genes are TRBV2 and TRBJ1-2, with D uncertain. The sample was blood. CDR3 protein: CASRRYGQNYGYTF. In DNA, the CDR3 is TGTGCCAGCAGGAGGTACGGGCAAAACTATGGCTACACCTTC.